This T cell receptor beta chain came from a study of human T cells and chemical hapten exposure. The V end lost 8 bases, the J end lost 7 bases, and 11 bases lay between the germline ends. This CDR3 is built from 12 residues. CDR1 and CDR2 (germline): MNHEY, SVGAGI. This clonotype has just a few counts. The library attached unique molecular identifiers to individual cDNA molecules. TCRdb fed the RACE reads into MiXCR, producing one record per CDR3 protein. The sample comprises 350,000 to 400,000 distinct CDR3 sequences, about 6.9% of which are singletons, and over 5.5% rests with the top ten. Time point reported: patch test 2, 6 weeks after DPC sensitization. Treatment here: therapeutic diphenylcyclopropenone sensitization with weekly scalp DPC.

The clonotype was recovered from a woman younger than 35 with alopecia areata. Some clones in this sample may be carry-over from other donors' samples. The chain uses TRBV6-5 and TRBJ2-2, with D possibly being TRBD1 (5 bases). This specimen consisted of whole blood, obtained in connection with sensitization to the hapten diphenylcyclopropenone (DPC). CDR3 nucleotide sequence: TGTGCCAGCTTCGGGCAGGGCGGGGAGCTGTTTTTT. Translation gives CASFGQGGELFF.